These T cell receptor beta chains were read from a single sample in a study of spatial heterogeneity in lung cancer. MiXCR was run by TCRdb on the 5' RACE reads, yielding one entry per CDR3 protein. The sample includes around 100,000 distinct CDR3 sequences, 4.4% of them seen just once. Here the sequenced sample was lung tumor tissue, taken at surgery. The origin of the receptors is a male donor with early-stage non-small cell lung cancer. Each CDR3 is given with its conserved first and last residue. A D gene is named only where the DNA matches it firmly. Size is stated for part of the rows, as once, few or many counts, or as a class when the clone is expanded.

D gene | J gene | CDR3 length | clone size | V gene | CDR3 DNA | CDR3 protein
. | TRBJ1-5 | 12 | many | TRBV20-1 | TGCAGTGCTATCAGGGGTGATCAGCCCCAGCATTTT | CSAIRGDQPQHF
TRBD2 | TRBJ2-3 | 16 | many | TRBV6-6 | TGTGCCAGCAGTTACTGGAGCGGGAGGGGCACAGATACGCAGTATTTT | CASSYWSGRGTDTQYF
. | TRBJ1-5 | 13 | few | TRBV2 | TGTGCCAGCACGTCCGTAACTAATCAGCCCCAGCATTTT | CASTSVTNQPQHF
TRBD1 | TRBJ1-2 | 13 | many | TRBV10-3 | TGTGCCATCAGTGAGGCCCGGGACAGAGACTACACCTTC | CAISEARDRDYTF
TRBD1 | TRBJ1-5 | 13 | few | TRBV9 | TGTGCCAGCAGCGCGACAGGGAATCAGCCCCAGCATTTT | CASSATGNQPQHF
TRBD2 | TRBJ2-5 | 15 | . | TRBV10-1 | TGCGCCAGCAGTGAACTAGCGGGACCCCAAGAGACCCAGTACTTC | CASSELAGPQETQYF
. | TRBJ2-3 | 16 | . | TRBV5-1 | TGCGCCAGCAGCTTGGAATGGCGGCCACACTTGGATACGCAGTATTTT | CASSLEWRPHLDTQYF
TRBD2 | TRBJ2-1 | 13 | many | TRBV29-1 | TGCAGCGTTGAAAGCGGGAGCCTATTGGAGCAGTTCTTC | CSVESGSLLEQFF
TRBD2 | TRBJ2-2 | 15 | few | TRBV2 | TGTGCCAGCAGTCTAAGAGCGGGAGGAGCCGGGGAGCTGTTTTTT | CASSLRAGGAGELFF
. | TRBJ1-1 | 14 | many | TRBV4-1 | TGCGCCAGCAGTCCCTTGGCGAGGTACACTGAAGCTTTCTTT | CASSPLARYTEAFF
TRBD2 | TRBJ2-3 | 16 | many | TRBV18 | TGTGCCAGCTCACCCCAACTAGCGGGGAAAACAGATACGCAGTATTTT | CASSPQLAGKTDTQYF
. | TRBJ1-1 | 12 | many | TRBV2 | TGTGCCAGCAGTGCGGTGAACACTGAAGCTTTCTTT | CASSAVNTEAFF
. | TRBJ2-6 | 17 | few | TRBV6-5 | TGTGCCAGCAGTTACTCGAGTACAGGGCTCGGGGCCAACGTCCTGACTTTC | CASSYSSTGLGANVLTF
TRBD1 | TRBJ2-2 | 15 | many | TRBV5-1 | TGCGCCAGCAGCTTGATGGGACAGGCGGCGGGGGAGCTGTTTTTT | CASSLMGQAAGELFF
. | TRBJ2-5 | 13 | many | TRBV18 | TGTGCCAGCTCACCACGTTCGCAAGAGACCCAGTACTTC | CASSPRSQETQYF
TRBD2 | TRBJ2-5 | 17 | . | TRBV12-3/TRBV12-4 | TGTGCCAGCAGTTCCCCTAGGATAGCGGGGCCTCAAGAGACCCAGTACTTC | CASSSPRIAGPQETQYF
TRBD2 | TRBJ2-3 | 15 | many | TRBV28 | TGTGCCAGCAGCTATAGCGGGACTAGCACAGATACGCAGTATTTT | CASSYSGTSTDTQYF
. | TRBJ2-6 | 13 | few | TRBV20-1 | TGCAGTGCAACCATCTCTGGGGCCAACGTCCTGACTTTC | CSATISGANVLTF
TRBD1 | TRBJ2-7 | 15 | many | TRBV28 | TGTGCCAGCAGTTCCCCGACAGGGAGACACGGCGAGCAGTACTTC | CASSSPTGRHGEQYF
. | TRBJ2-5 | 16 | many | TRBV15 | TGTGCCACCAGCAGAGATCGGAGTCTCCTCCGCGAGACCCAGTACTTC | CATSRDRSLLRETQYF
. | TRBJ1-2 | 17 | many | TRBV4-2 | TGTGCCAGCAGCCAAGCCGCTGTGATTGGCGGTGGGTATGGCTACACCTTC | CASSQAAVIGGGYGYTF
. | TRBJ2-4 | 15 | few | TRBV29-1 | TGCAGCGTTGGAGACCGAGGCCCCCATCGAAACATTCAGTACTTC | CSVGDRGPHRNIQYF
TRBD1 | TRBJ1-2 | 14 | few | TRBV5-5 | TGTGCCAGCAGCTTGGGCGGACAGGGGGTCGGCTACACCTTC | CASSLGGQGVGYTF
. | TRBJ2-1 | 12 | few | TRBV20-1 | TGCAGTGCTAGAAGGAACGACAATGAGCAGTTCTTC | CSARRNDNEQFF
TRBD1 | TRBJ1-1 | 16 | few | TRBV5-5 | TGTGCCAGCAGCTTGGATGGAGGGACAGAGAACACTGAAGCTTTCTTT | CASSLDGGTENTEAFF
. | TRBJ2-3 | 13 | many | TRBV6-6 | TGTGCCAGCGAACAGGGTTTCACAGATACGCAGTATTTT | CASEQGFTDTQYF
. | TRBJ2-2 | 15 | . | TRBV5-1 | TGCGCCAGCAGCAGCGCTACAGGGTCGGACGGGGAGCTGTTTTTT | CASSSATGSDGELFF
. | TRBJ2-3 | 14 | many | TRBV20-1 | TGCAGTGCTATCCGGGACTCGTACACAGATACGCAGTATTTT | CSAIRDSYTDTQYF
. | TRBJ2-7 | 14 | few | TRBV19 | TGTGCCAGTAAAAAGGATCGGGGAAACTACGAGCAGTACTTC | CASKKDRGNYEQYF
TRBD2 | TRBJ2-3 | 16 | many | TRBV5-1 | TGCGCCAGCAGCTTGCGAGCGGGAGGAGATGCAGATACGCAGTATTTT | CASSLRAGGDADTQYF
TRBD1 | TRBJ2-7 | 12 | many | TRBV20-1 | TGCAGTGCTAGGAAAAATACAGGGGGCCAGTACTTC | CSARKNTGGQYF
. | TRBJ2-4 | 15 | few | TRBV28 | TGTGCCAGTTCCGTGGGGTCCCTAGCCAAAAACATTCAGTACTTC | CASSVGSLAKNIQYF
. | TRBJ1-5 | 14 | many | TRBV29-1 | TGCAGCGTTGAAGGATCAGGGGTCGATCAGCCCCAGCATTTT | CSVEGSGVDQPQHF
TRBD1 | TRBJ2-1 | 16 | few | TRBV2 | TGTGCCAGCAGGCGTCCCGGGACAGGATGGAACAATGAGCAGTTCTTC | CASRRPGTGWNNEQFF
TRBD2 | TRBJ2-1 | 17 | many | TRBV5-4 | TGTGCCAGCAGCCTTCGACTAGCGGGCGTTTCCTACAATGAGCAGTTCTTC | CASSLRLAGVSYNEQFF
TRBD2 | TRBJ2-7 | 16 | many | TRBV5-1 | TGCGCCAGCAGCTTGGTTTTCGGCGGGAGTTCCTACGAGCAGTACTTC | CASSLVFGGSSYEQYF
TRBD1 | TRBJ1-1 | 14 | few | TRBV5-1 | TGCGCCAGCAGCTCAACAGGGGGCATGGGTGAAGCTTTCTTT | CASSSTGGMGEAFF
. | TRBJ2-2 | 15 | many | TRBV12-3/TRBV12-4 | TGTGCCAGCAGCCCGGCAGGGGCGGGTTCCGGGGAGCTGTTTTTT | CASSPAGAGSGELFF
TRBD2 | TRBJ2-7 | 14 | . | TRBV12-3/TRBV12-4 | TGTGCCAGCAGGAATAGCGGGAGGGCCACCGAGCAGTACTTC | CASRNSGRATEQYF
. | TRBJ2-3 | 14 | many | TRBV20-1 | TGCAGTGCCTCCGGGGAAGGTCCCACAGATACGCAGTATTTT | CSASGEGPTDTQYF
. | TRBJ1-2 | 13 | many | TRBV10-3 | TGTGCCGTCGGGACACCCACTGACTATGGCTACACCTTC | CAVGTPTDYGYTF
. | TRBJ2-1 | 15 | many | TRBV7-2 | TGTGCCAGCAGCTTTGTTTTTCAGGGAAACAATGAGCAGTTCTTC | CASSFVFQGNNEQFF
. | TRBJ1-1 | 12 | many | TRBV15 | TGTGCCACCAGCAGAGTAAACACTGAAGCTTTCTTT | CATSRVNTEAFF
. | TRBJ1-4 | 16 | many | TRBV5-1 | TGCGCCAGCAGCTCGACGCCAGGGAGAGTCGATGAAAAACTGTTTTTT | CASSSTPGRVDEKLFF
TRBD2 | TRBJ2-7 | 16 | . | TRBV28 | TGTGCCAGCAGTTTTTGGTTGACTAGCGGGACCTACGAGCAGTACTTC | CASSFWLTSGTYEQYF
. | TRBJ1-2 | 19 | many | TRBV12-3/TRBV12-4 | TGTGCCAGCAGTGACCCAATTTGGGGGGTTAGCCGCGGAGCCTATGGCTACACCTTC | CASSDPIWGVSRGAYGYTF
. | TRBJ1-6 | 15 | many | TRBV7-2 | TGTGCCAGCAGCTGGCGGACAGACTATAATTCACCCCTCCACTTT | CASSWRTDYNSPLHF
. | TRBJ2-1 | 16 | many | TRBV20-1 | TGCAGTGCTAGAGGGGGGAAGGCGGATTCCTACAATGAGCAGTTCTTC | CSARGGKADSYNEQFF
. | TRBJ2-3 | 16 | many | TRBV15 | TGTGCCACCAGCCCGTCCCCTAGGCCCGTCGTGGATACGCAGTATTTT | CATSPSPRPVVDTQYF
. | TRBJ1-2 | 15 | . | TRBV5-1 | TGCGCCAGCAGCTCAGGGGCAGGGAGGGAAGGAGGCTACACCTTC | CASSSGAGREGGYTF
TRBD1 | TRBJ1-2 | 14 | many | TRBV11-2 | TGTGCCAGCAGCTCCGCTCGACAGGGGTATGGCTACACCTTC | CASSSARQGYGYTF
. | TRBJ2-1 | 11 | once | TRBV29-1 | TGCAGCGTTGAATATGGCGGGGAGCAGTTCTTC | CSVEYGGEQFF
TRBD2 | TRBJ2-3 | 19 | many | TRBV29-1 | TGCAGCGTTGAATGGGAGCGGGAGGGCCGGGTCGTCGGCACAGATACGCAGTATTTT | CSVEWEREGRVVGTDTQYF
TRBD1 | TRBJ1-2 | 13 | few | TRBV30 | TGTGCCTGGAGTGTAGGGACAGGCGATGGCTACACCTTC | CAWSVGTGDGYTF
. | TRBJ1-5 | 13 | many | TRBV28 | TGTGCCAGCACCCTGGACAACTATCAGCCCCAGCATTTT | CASTLDNYQPQHF